One and the same sample provided the 5 T cell receptor beta chains below, sequenced in a study of Graves' ophthalmopathy and Graves' hyperthyroidism. TCR beta CDR3 regions were amplified from RNA transcripts. RT-PCR was first run with HTBI primers, then multiplex PCR in a second round. TCRdb redid the calling of the multiplex PCR reads with MiXCR, one entry per CDR3 protein. The sample lists more than 1,000,000 distinct CDR3 sequences, around a third occurring once. Sequencing was done on a sample of peripheral blood or thyroid tissue (not recorded which). The receptor source for this set is an adult man with Graves' hyperthyroidism.

The DNA for the CDR3 is TGTGCCAGCAGCCAAGATCTAGGACAGCGCTACGAGCAGTACTTC. It translates to CASSQDLGQRYEQYF. This chain uses TRBV3-1 with TRBJ2-7; D may be TRBD1 (6 bases). The germline V gene has CDR1 LGHDT and CDR2 YNNKEL (reference sequence). CDR3 length: 15 amino acids. Trimming removed 0 bases at V and 3 bases at J, with 12 bases between.

Ten or more counts support this clonotype. The rearrangement links TRBV6-5 to TRBJ2-5; D assignment may be TRBD1 or TRBD2 (5 bases each). Germline V gene data show CDR1 as MNHEY and CDR2 as SVGAGI. The CDR3 covers 15 residues. V was cut by 5 bases and J by 1 base, with 14 bases left in between. CDR3 residues: CASSRGMGVQETQYF. CDR3 bases: TGTGCCAGCAGTAGAGGGATGGGGGTCCAAGAGACCCAGTACTTC.

The chain employs TRBV20-1 and TRBJ1-5; D is undetermined. V lost 6 bases, J lost 7 bases, and 10 bases lay in between. This CDR3 region has 11 residues. Germline V gene data show CDR1 as DFQATT and CDR2 as SNEGSKA (reference sequence). CDR3 region: CSALAGQPQHF. The CDR3 DNA follows: TGCAGTGCACTGGCGGGCCAGCCCCAGCATTTT.

On this clonotype: This clone may be a read error of a much larger clone one base away. V usage is TRBV7-3 and J usage is TRBJ2-5, with 10 bases lining up with TRBD1. The CDR3 spans 15 residues. From germline, CDR1 is SGHTA and CDR2 FQGTGA. DNA of the CDR3: TGTGCCAGCAGCTTAGGGGACAGGGGAGGAGAGACCCAGCACTTC. It translates to CASSLGDRGGETQHF.

This sequence joins TRBV7-2 and TRBJ2-7, with D unresolved. The end of the DNA is better explained by TRBJ2-1, so the J call may be wrong. CDR3 size: 13 residues. Germline-derived CDR1 and CDR2 are SGHTA and FQGNSA. CDR3 in DNA: TGTGCCAGCAGCCGTAGGATTTACAATGAGCAGTTCTTC. The encoded protein is CASSRRIYNEQFF.